This T cell receptor beta chain is drawn from a study of identical twins. Study-level points and caveats: In zero-insertion analyses, partial confounding could arise from invariant MAIT and iNKT cells. Conclusions rested on cross-sectional statistics rather than following the same donors. Among beta out-of-frame sequences, excess sharing between twins appeared weaker.

J gave up 4 bases and V 0 bases, and 5 bases lay outside the gene matches. The germline V gene encodes CDR1 DFQATT and CDR2 SNEGSKA (reference sequence). The CDR3 covers 14 residues. With regard to this clonotype: Antigen: not known.

Template switching created a universal primer site, and the cDNA included unique molecular identifiers. TCRdb fed the 5' RACE reads into MiXCR, producing one record per CDR3 protein. The table has 250,000 or so distinct CDR3 sequences, 7% to 8.5% seen once. These records were also assigned to another study, of yellow fever vaccine responses in identical twins.

This chain links TRBV20-1 with TRBJ2-7; TRBD1 matches at 8 bases. The source material was CD8+ T cells sorted from blood. The origin of this receptor is a young woman in good health. The CDR3 DNA follows: TGCAGTGCTAGAGACCGGGACAGGTGGTACGAGCAGTACTTC. Residues: CSARDRDRWYEQYF.